The 21 T cell receptor beta chains reported below all come from one sample, sequenced in a study of OX40 agonist ivuxolimab in advanced cancers. Only in-frame clones appear in the TCRdb table, and some are missing; sequencing was by immunoSEQ multiplex PCR. Of some 60,000 clones listed, approximately 89% are singletons. This specimen consisted of CD4+ or CD8+ T cells sorted from blood, obtained in a trial of the OX40 agonist ivuxolimab. The receptors derive from an adult with an advanced solid tumor such as melanoma, head and neck, liver or kidney cancer.

J is TRBJ1-6 and V is TRBV27; no clear D. Germline loops: CDR1 MNHEY, CDR2 SMNVEV (reference sequence). The CDR3 has 15 residues. Trimming removed 7 bases from V and 7 bases from J, with 17 bases in between. Here the CDR3 reads CASKITIRSNSPLHF. The CDR3 DNA is TGTGCCAGCAAAATAACAATTCGATCGAATTCACCCCTCCACTTT.

The chain is built from TRBV6-4 and TRBJ2-1; 8 bases are shared with TRBD2. Germline V gene data show CDR1 as MRHNA and CDR2 as SNTAGT. V was pared by 6 bases and J by 5 bases, with 6 bases of the junction left unmatched. This CDR3 has 14 amino acids. In DNA form, the CDR3 reads TGTGCCAGCAGCGAGCGGGAGAAGGACAATGAGCAGTTCTTC. Its translation: CASSEREKDNEQFF.

The chain has TRBV9 and TRBJ2-5; D is ambiguous. The V and J ends lost 0 bases and 4 bases respectively, with 7 bases between them. The CDR3 consists of 13 residues. Per germline, CDR1 SGDLS and CDR2 YYNGEE. CDR3 loop: CASSVGPTETQYF. The CDR3 coding sequence is TGTGCCAGCAGCGTAGGACCTACAGAGACCCAGTACTTC.

The chain combines TRBV6-6 with TRBJ2-3; the match to TRBD1 covers 7 bases. Trimming removed 2 bases from V and 6 bases from J; junction bases left unmatched: 8. Per the germline V gene, CDR1 is MNHNY and CDR2 is SVGAGI (reference sequence). This CDR3 comprises 15 residues. The CDR3: CASSYGQANIDTQYF. The CDR3 nucleotides are TGTGCCAGCAGTTACGGACAGGCGAATATCGATACGCAGTATTTT.

The chain recombines TRBV7-9 with TRBJ2-3; TRBD1 aligns across 8 bases. Germline CDR1 and CDR2: SEHNR and FQNEAQ (reference sequence). The CDR3 extends over 12 amino acids. Germline trimming cut 8 bases from V and 6 bases from J; bases unmatched to any gene: 4. The CDR3 loop reads CASSTGVDTQYF. The DNA of the CDR3 is TGTGCCAGCTCGACAGGGGTGGATACGCAGTATTTT.

The CDR3: CASSQSPGSEQFF. The CDR3 nucleotides are TGTGCCAGCAGCCAGTCCCCGGGCAGCGAGCAGTTCTTC. The chain links TRBV7-3 to TRBJ2-1, with D hard to call. From germline, CDR1 is SGHTA and CDR2 FQGTGA. V shed 5 bases and J shed 10 bases, with 15 bases lying between them. The CDR3 spans 13 residues.

The chain links TRBV19 to TRBJ1-5; TRBD1 matches at 7 bases. The junction had 3 bases not matched to a gene; V was cut back by 2 bases and J by 8 bases. The CDR3 covers 13 residues. Germline CDR1 LNHDA, CDR2 SQIVND (reference sequence). The CDR3 reads CASSISRGKPQHF. Written as DNA, the CDR3 is TGTGCCAGTAGTATATCCAGGGGGAAGCCCCAGCATTTT.

This sequence joins TRBV19 and TRBJ2-1; 14 nucleotides match TRBD2. The V and J ends lost 0 bases and 8 bases, in that order; junction bases with no gene match: 6. CDR1 and CDR2 from the germline V gene are LNHDA and SQIVND (reference sequence). The CDR3 contains 17 residues. CDR3 amino acids: CASSIDAGLAGAYEQFF. Here the CDR3 DNA reads TGTGCCAGTAGTATAGATGCGGGACTAGCGGGAGCATATGAGCAGTTCTTC. Variable domain in full (rest from reference TRBV19 and TRBJ2-1): DGGITQSPKYLFRKEGQNVTLSCEQNLNHDAMYWYRQDPGQGLRLIYYSQIVNDFQKGDIAEGYSVSREKKESFPLTVTSAQKNPTAFYLCASSIDAGLAGAYEQFFGPGTRLTVL.

The chain is built from TRBV4-3 and TRBJ2-5; 13 nucleotides line up with TRBD2. The CDR3 sequence is 13 residues long. Per germline, CDR1 LGHNA and CDR2 YSLEER. The junction had 3 bases not matched to a gene; V was cut back by 1 base and J by 13 bases. The CDR3 is CASSQVLAGGLYF. In nucleotides, the CDR3 is TGCGCCAGCAGCCAAGTACTAGCGGGGGGGTTGTACTTC.

The chain links TRBV15 to TRBJ2-5; 8 bases match TRBD2. The CDR3 length is 18 residues. The germline V gene has CDR1 LNHNV and CDR2 YYDKDF (reference sequence). V trimming: 5 bases; J trimming: 4 bases; junction bases outside the gene matches: 18. Here the CDR3 reads CATSAPGWASAGGETQYF. The CDR3, as DNA: TGTGCCACCAGCGCGCCTGGGTGGGCCTCTGCGGGAGGAGAGACCCAGTACTTC.

This chain links TRBV5-8 with TRBJ1-1; weak D call: TRBD1 (6 bases). CDR1 and CDR2 (germline): SGHTS, YDEGEE. V dropped 5 bases and J dropped 4 bases, with 12 bases sitting between them. The CDR3 extends over 13 amino acids. CDR3 sequence: CASSLTGSTEAFF. The DNA of the CDR3 is TGTGCCAGCAGTCTCACAGGGTCCACTGAAGCTTTCTTT.

The chain uses TRBV19 and TRBJ2-7; 10 nucleotides agree with TRBD1. Germline CDR1 LNHDA, CDR2 SQIVND (reference sequence). V lost 5 bases to trimming and J lost 5 bases; unmatched junction nucleotides: 9. The CDR3 is 15 amino acids. The CDR3 protein is CASSLLGQGINEQYF. CDR3 nucleotide sequence: TGTGCCAGTAGTCTCTTGGGACAGGGGATAAACGAGCAGTACTTC. Full variable domain (outside the CDR3, taken from reference TRBV19 and TRBJ2-7): DGGITQSPKYLFRKEGQNVTLSCEQNLNHDAMYWYRQDPGQGLRLIYYSQIVNDFQKGDIAEGYSVSREKKESFPLTVTSAQKNPTAFYLCASSLLGQGINEQYFGPGTRLTVT.

The chain has TRBV18 and TRBJ1-5; possible D gene TRBD1, 5 bases. V was pared by 3 bases and J by 4 bases, with 10 bases between. Germline V CDR1 and CDR2: KGHSH, LQKENI. The CDR3 runs to 14 residues. Here the CDR3 reads CASSPLRGNQPQHF. DNA of the CDR3: TGTGCCAGCTCACCTCTAAGGGGTAATCAGCCCCAGCATTTT.

The chain couples TRBV4-1 to TRBJ2-7; D may be TRBD2 (5 bases). CDR1 MGHRA and CDR2 YSYEKL come from the germline V gene. Trimming took off 1 base at V and 2 bases at J, with 15 bases between the two ends. This CDR3 is built from 16 residues. CDR3 region: CASSQAVRVGPYEQYF. The DNA for the CDR3 is TGCGCCAGCAGCCAAGCTGTGAGGGTCGGCCCCTACGAGCAGTACTTC.

V and J are TRBV6-5 and TRBJ2-7, with 12 bases that match TRBD2. CDR3 length: 14 residues. Per germline, CDR1 MNHEY and CDR2 SVGAGI. The ends lost 5 bases at V and 6 bases at J; junction bases unmatched: 5. The CDR3 here is CASSQTSGGSEQYF. DNA for the CDR3: TGTGCCAGCAGTCAGACTAGCGGGGGATCCGAGCAGTACTTC.

J is TRBJ2-1 and V is TRBV7-2, with 7 bases lining up with TRBD1. The length of the CDR3 is 15 residues. Per germline, CDR1 SGHTA and CDR2 FQGNSA. J lost 5 bases, V lost 3 bases, and 7 bases had no gene match. The CDR3 region is CASSLDGTDNNEQFF. DNA for the CDR3: TGTGCCAGCAGCTTGGACGGGACAGACAACAATGAGCAGTTCTTC.

This sequence joins TRBV19 and TRBJ2-5; D perhaps matches TRBD2 (5 bases). This CDR3 has 12 amino acids. V lost 5 bases and J lost 5, with 9 bases in between. Germline CDR1 LNHDA, CDR2 SQIVND (reference sequence). The CDR3 loop is CASSPRGETQYF. CDR3 nucleotide sequence: TGTGCCAGTAGTCCACGAGGGGAGACCCAGTACTTC.

The chain recombines TRBV2 with TRBJ2-4; no clear D gene. Germline V gene data show CDR1 as SNHLY and CDR2 as FYNNEI. This CDR3 has 16 amino acids. Trimming took 5 bases from V and 0 from J, leaving 14 bases between them. Written as DNA, the CDR3 is TGTGCCAGCAGTTCGACGATACAGATAGCCAAAAACATTCAGTACTTC. Translating it yields CASSSTIQIAKNIQYF.

This clone has only one observation. V gene TRBV19 combines with J gene TRBJ2-2, with 8 nucleotides matching TRBD2. Germline loops: CDR1 LNHDA, CDR2 SQIVND (reference sequence). The CDR3 contains 15 residues. Trimming removed 7 bases from V and 2 bases from J; junction bases left unmatched: 6. CDR3 DNA: TGTGCCAGTAAACGGGGGGGAGGAAACACCGGGGAGCTGTTTTTT. It codes for CASKRGGGNTGELFF.

CDR3 bases: TGTGCCAGCGGGGGACTAGCGCTCTACAATGAGCAGTTCTTC. It specifies CASGGLALYNEQFF. The J gene is TRBJ2-1, the V gene TRBV25-1; the match to TRBD2 covers 10 bases. Germline V gives CDR1 MGHDK, CDR2 SYGVNS. The ends lost 8 bases at V and 3 bases at J; junction bases unmatched: 4. The CDR3 loop spans 14 amino acids.

This clone was detected only a few times. The chain employs TRBV5-1 and TRBJ2-2; D gene unclear. V was pared by 0 bases and J by 1 base, with 4 bases between. The CDR3 has 14 residues. Germline CDR1 reads SGHRS; CDR2 reads YFSETQ. CDR3 coding DNA: TGCGCCAGCAGCTTGGGAAGGAACACCGGGGAGCTGTTTTTT. As protein: CASSLGRNTGELFF.